The subject of this entry is one T cell receptor beta chain. Its cognate antigen is unknown. The CDR3 spans 15 residues. V was shortened by 3 bases and J by 5 bases, with 17 bases between the two germline ends. Germline assignment: CDR1 SGHNT and CDR2 YYREEE (reference sequence). The record originates from a study of T cell responses to AZD1222 COVID-19 vaccine. Clones were sequenced by immunoSEQ multiplex PCR, and TCRdb holds only the in-frame ones, with some missing. The sample shows 140,000 to 150,000 clones, around 91% of them seen only once. Findings and limits, study-wide: Females made up more of the donors, who were largely white British, and clonal diversity may have come out too low.

The receptor was isolated from an adult in good health. Here the sequenced sample was peripheral blood, taken on day 0 of AZD1222 vaccination. The V and J genes are TRBV5-4 and TRBJ1-1; tentative D call: TRBD1 (5 bases). The CDR3 sequence: CASSSGGGVRTEAFF. CDR3 sequence (DNA): TGTGCCAGCAGCTCGGGGGGGGGAGTAAGGACTGAAGCTTTCTTT.